The rows below give T cell receptor beta chains drawn from one sample of a study of immune evolution from preneoplasia to lung adenocarcinoma. Only in-frame clones appear in the TCRdb table, and some are missing; sequencing was by immunoSEQ multiplex PCR. The sample includes approximately 12,000 clones, about 83% seen only once; the top ten take about 4%. Source material: FFPE tissue from an adenomatous hyperplasia lung lesion. Receptors originate from a person aged 50-75 years with lung adenocarcinoma. CDR3s include the opening cysteine and the closing phenylalanine or tryptophan. D genes are given only for firm matches. Clone size is stated in some rows and not others, as once, few, many or a class when expanded.

J gene	D gene	V gene	clone size	CDR3 DNA	CDR3 protein
TRBJ2-7	.	TRBV5-4	.	TGTGCCAGCAGCGACCCTAGCGTGGGAACTTACGAGCAGTACTTC	CASSDPSVGTYEQYF
TRBJ1-2	.	TRBV6-1	once	TGTGCCAGCAGTGAAGGTATAGGGCAGGTCTATGGCTACACCTTC	CASSEGIGQVYGYTF
TRBJ2-7	TRBD1	TRBV5-6	.	TGTGCCAGCAGCTTGGTCGGGACAGGGGGGGAGCAGTACTTC	CASSLVGTGGEQYF
TRBJ1-4	TRBD1	TRBV5-1	.	TGCGCCAGCAGAGTAGGGACGACAGGGGGTGATGAAAAACTGTTTTTT	CASRVGTTGGDEKLFF
TRBJ1-4	.	TRBV7-2	few	TGTGCCAGCAGCTTAAAGCAGGGGAGGGCTGAAAAACTGTTTTTT	CASSLKQGRAEKLFF
TRBJ1-5	.	TRBV2	.	TGTGCCATCAACACCGGGGGAGGCGGTCAGCCCCAGCATTTT	CAINTGGGGQPQHF
TRBJ2-2	TRBD2	TRBV15	.	TGTGCCACCAGCAGTAGCGGGAGAGCGAACACCGGGGAGCTGTTTTTT	CATSSSGRANTGELFF
TRBJ2-5	.	TRBV20-1	.	TGCAGTGCTTCGCGCTTGGAGACCCAGTACTTC	CSASRLETQYF
TRBJ2-1	.	TRBV29-1	.	TGCAGTGCCCGTGGTAGCTCCTACAATGAGCAGTTCTTC	CSARGSSYNEQFF
TRBJ1-2	.	TRBV27	.	TGTGCCAGCAGTTTATTTCCCCCCAGGGACTACGATGGCTACACCTTC	CASSLFPPRDYDGYTF
TRBJ1-1	TRBD1	TRBV2	few	TGTGCCACCCAGGGGGACACTGAAGCTTTCTTT	CATQGDTEAFF
TRBJ2-7	.	TRBV10-1	.	TGCGCCAGCAGTGGCGGGACGGGTGGTGAGCAGTACTTC	CASSGGTGGEQYF
TRBJ2-1	TRBD2	TRBV7-9	.	TGTGCCAGCAGCAAGGGACTAGCTTCCCTCAATGAGCAGTTCTTC	CASSKGLASLNEQFF
TRBJ2-1	.	TRBV28	.	TGTGCCAGCAAAGGTTCCGGTACGGATGAGCAGTTCTTC	CASKGSGTDEQFF
TRBJ1-1	.	TRBV5-1	.	TGCGCCAGCAGCTTGGCCGGCGGGTTCACTGAAGCTTTCTTT	CASSLAGGFTEAFF